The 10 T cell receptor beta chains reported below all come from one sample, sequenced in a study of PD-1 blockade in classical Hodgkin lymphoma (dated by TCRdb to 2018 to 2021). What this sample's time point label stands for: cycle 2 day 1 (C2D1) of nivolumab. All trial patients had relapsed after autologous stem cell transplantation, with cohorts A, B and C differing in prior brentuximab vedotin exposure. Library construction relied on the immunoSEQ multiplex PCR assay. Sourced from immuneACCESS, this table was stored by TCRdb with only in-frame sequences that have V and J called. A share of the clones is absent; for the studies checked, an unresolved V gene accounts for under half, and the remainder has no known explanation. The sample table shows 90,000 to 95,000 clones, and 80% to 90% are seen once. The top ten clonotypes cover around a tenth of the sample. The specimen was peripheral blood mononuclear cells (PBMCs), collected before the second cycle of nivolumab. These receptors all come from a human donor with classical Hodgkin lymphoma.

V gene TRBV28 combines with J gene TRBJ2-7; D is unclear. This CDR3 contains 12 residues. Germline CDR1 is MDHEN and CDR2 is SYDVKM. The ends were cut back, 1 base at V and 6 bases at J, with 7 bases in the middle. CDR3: CASSLFWGEQYF. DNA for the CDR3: TGTGCCAGCAGTTTATTTTGGGGCGAGCAGTACTTC.

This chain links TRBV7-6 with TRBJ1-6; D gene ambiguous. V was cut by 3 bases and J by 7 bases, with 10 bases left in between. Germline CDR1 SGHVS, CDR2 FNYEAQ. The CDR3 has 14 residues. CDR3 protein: CASSFGSTNSPLHF. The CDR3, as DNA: TGTGCCAGCAGCTTCGGCTCAACAAATTCACCCCTCCACTTT.

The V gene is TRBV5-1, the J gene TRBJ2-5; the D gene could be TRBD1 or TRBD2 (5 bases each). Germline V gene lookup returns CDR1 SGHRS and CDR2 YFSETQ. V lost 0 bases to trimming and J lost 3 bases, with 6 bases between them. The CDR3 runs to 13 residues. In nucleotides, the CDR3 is TGCGCCAGCAGCTTGGTGGGGGAAGAGACCCAGTACTTC. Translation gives CASSLVGEETQYF.

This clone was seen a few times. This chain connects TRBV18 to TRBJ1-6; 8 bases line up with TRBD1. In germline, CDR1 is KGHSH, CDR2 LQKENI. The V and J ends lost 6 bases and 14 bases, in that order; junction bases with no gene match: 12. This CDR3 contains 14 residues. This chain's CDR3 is CASSDDRGRSALHF. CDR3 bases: TGTGCCAGCTCGGACGACAGGGGCAGATCGGCCCTCCACTTT.

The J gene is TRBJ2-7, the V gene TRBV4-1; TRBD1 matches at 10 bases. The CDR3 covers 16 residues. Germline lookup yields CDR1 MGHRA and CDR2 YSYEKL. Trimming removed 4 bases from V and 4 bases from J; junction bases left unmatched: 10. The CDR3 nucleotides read TGCGCCAGCAGCCTTAGGACAGGGGGTCTCTCGTACGAGCAGTACTTC. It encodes CASSLRTGGLSYEQYF.

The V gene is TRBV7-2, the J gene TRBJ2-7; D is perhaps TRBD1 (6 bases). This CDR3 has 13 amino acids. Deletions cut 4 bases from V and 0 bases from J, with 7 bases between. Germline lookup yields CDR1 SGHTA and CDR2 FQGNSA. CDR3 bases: TGTGCCAGCAGCTGGGGGCCCTCCTACGAGCAGTACTTC. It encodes CASSWGPSYEQYF.

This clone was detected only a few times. CDR3 protein: CASRRQSAEQPQHF. In DNA form, the CDR3 reads TGTGCCAGCAGGCGACAGTCGGCGGAACAGCCCCAGCATTTT. The chain couples TRBV28 to TRBJ1-5, with TRBD1 as a possible D gene (5 bases). The CDR3 covers 14 residues. V dropped 6 bases and J dropped 7 bases, with 16 bases sitting between them. Germline V gene lookup returns CDR1 MDHEN and CDR2 SYDVKM.

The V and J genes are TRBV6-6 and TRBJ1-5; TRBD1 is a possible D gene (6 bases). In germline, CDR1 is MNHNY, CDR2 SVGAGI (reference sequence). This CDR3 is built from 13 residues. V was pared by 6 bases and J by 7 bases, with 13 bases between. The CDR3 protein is CASSLGGGQPQHF. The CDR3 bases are TGTGCCAGCAGCTTAGGGGGGGGACAGCCCCAGCATTTT.

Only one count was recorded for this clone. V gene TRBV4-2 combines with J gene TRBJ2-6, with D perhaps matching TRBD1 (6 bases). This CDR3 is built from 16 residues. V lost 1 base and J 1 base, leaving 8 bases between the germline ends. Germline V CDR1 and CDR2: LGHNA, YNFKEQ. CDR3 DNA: TGTGCCAGCAGCCAAGTACAGGGATCTGGGGCCAACGTCCTGACTTTC. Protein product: CASSQVQGSGANVLTF.

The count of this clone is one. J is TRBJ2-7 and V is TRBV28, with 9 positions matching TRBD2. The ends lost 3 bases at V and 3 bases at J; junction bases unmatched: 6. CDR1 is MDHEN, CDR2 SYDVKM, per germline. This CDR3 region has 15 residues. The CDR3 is CASSFGLAGNYEQYF. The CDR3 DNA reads TGTGCCAGCAGTTTTGGGCTAGCGGGAAACTACGAGCAGTACTTC.